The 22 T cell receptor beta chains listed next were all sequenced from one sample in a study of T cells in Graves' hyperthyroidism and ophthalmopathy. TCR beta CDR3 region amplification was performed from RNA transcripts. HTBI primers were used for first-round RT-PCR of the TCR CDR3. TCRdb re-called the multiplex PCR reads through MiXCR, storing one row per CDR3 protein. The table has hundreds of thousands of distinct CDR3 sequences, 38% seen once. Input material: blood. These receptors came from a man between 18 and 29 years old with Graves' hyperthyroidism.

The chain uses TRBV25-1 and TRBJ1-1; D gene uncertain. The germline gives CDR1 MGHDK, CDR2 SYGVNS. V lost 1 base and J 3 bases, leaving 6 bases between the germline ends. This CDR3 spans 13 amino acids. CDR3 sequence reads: CASSESTHTEAFF. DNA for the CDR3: TGTGCCAGCAGTGAATCAACCCACACTGAAGCTTTCTTT.

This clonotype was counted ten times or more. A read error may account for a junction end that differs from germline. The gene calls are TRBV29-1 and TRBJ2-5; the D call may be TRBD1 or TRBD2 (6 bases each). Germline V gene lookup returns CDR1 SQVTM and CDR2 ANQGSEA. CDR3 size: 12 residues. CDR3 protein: CSAEPGAGTQYF. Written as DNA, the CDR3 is TGCAGCGCTGAACCGGGGGCCGGGACCCAGTACTTC.

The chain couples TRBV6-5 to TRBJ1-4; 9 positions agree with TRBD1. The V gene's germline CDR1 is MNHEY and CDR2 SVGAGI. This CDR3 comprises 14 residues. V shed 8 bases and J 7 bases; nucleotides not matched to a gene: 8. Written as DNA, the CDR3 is TGTGCCAGCGCTCCCCCGGGACAGGGTGAAAAACTGTTTTTT. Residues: CASAPPGQGEKLFF.

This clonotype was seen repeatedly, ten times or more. The DNA for the CDR3 is TGCAGCGTTGACGCAGGGAGCTACGAGCAGTACTTC. It encodes CSVDAGSYEQYF. The V call is TRBV29-1, the J call TRBJ2-7; D may correspond to TRBD1 or TRBD2 (5 bases each). The CDR3 has 12 residues. CDR1 SQVTM and CDR2 ANQGSEA come from the germline V gene. Trimming removed 3 bases at V and 3 bases at J, with 9 bases between.

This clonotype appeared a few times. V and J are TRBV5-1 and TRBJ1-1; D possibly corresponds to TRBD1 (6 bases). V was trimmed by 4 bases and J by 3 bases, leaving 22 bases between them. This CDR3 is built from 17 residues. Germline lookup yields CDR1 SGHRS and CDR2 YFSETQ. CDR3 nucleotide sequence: TGCGCCAGCAGCCTAAACCCGGGACATATAGGGGACACTGAAGCTTTCTTT. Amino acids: CASSLNPGHIGDTEAFF.

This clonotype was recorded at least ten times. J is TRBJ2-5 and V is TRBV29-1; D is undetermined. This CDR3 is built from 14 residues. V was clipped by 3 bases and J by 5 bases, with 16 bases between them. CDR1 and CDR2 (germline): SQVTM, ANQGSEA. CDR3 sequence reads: CSVEIQVLGETQYF. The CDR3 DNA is TGCAGCGTTGAGATCCAGGTCCTGGGGGAGACCCAGTACTTC. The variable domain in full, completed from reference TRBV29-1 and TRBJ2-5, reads SAVISQKPSRDICQRGTSLTIQCQVDSQVTMMFWYRQQPGQSLTLIATANQGSEATYESGFVIDKFPISRPNLTFSTLTVSNMSPEDSSIYLCSVEIQVLGETQYFGPGTRLLVL.

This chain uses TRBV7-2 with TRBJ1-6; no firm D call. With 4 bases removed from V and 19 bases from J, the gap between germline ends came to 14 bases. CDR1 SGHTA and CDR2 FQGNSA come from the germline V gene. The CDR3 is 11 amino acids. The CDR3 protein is CASSSESLEHF. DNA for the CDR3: TGTGCCAGCAGCTCCGAAAGCCTCGAACACTTT.

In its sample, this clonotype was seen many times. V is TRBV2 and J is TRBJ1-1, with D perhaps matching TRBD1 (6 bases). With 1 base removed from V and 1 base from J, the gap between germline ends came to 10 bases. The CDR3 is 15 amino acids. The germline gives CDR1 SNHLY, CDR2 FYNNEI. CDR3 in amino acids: CASSEGGGRNTEAFF. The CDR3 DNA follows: TGTGCCAGCAGTGAAGGAGGGGGGAGGAACACTGAAGCTTTCTTT. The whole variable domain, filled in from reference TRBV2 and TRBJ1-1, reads EPEVTQTPSHQVTQMGQEVILRCVPISNHLYFYWYRQILGQKVEFLVSFYNNEISEKSEIFDDQFSVERPDGSNFTLKIRSTKLEDSAMYFCASSEGGGRNTEAFFGQGTRLTVV.

The CDR3 region is CATSRDSAETSGISEQYF. Here the CDR3 DNA reads TGTGCCACCAGCAGAGATTCAGCAGAGACTAGCGGGATTTCCGAGCAGTACTTC. The chain employs TRBV15 and TRBJ2-7; 11 bases match TRBD2. Unmatched junction bases numbered 13, after V lost 0 bases and J lost 6 bases. Germline assignment: CDR1 LNHNV and CDR2 YYDKDF (reference sequence). The CDR3 sequence is 18 residues long. Drawing the rest from reference TRBV15 and TRBJ2-7, the complete variable domain is DAMVIQNPRYQVTQFGKPVTLSCSQTLNHNVMYWYQQKSSQAPKLLFHYYDKDFNNEADTPDNFQSRRPNTSFCFLDIRSPGLGDTAMYLCATSRDSAETSGISEQYFGPGTRLTVT.

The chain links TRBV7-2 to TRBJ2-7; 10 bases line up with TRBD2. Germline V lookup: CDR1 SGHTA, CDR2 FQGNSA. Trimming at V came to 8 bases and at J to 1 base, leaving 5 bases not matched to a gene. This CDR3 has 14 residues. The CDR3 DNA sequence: TGTGCCAGCGTCCTGACTAGCGGGTCCTACGAGCAGTACTTC. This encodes CASVLTSGSYEQYF.

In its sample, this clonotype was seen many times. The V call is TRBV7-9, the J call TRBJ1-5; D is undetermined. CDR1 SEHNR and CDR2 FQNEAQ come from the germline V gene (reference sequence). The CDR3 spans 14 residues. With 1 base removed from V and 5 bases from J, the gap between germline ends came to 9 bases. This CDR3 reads CASSLDGGHQPQHF. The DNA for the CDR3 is TGTGCCAGCAGCTTAGATGGAGGGCATCAGCCCCAGCATTTT.

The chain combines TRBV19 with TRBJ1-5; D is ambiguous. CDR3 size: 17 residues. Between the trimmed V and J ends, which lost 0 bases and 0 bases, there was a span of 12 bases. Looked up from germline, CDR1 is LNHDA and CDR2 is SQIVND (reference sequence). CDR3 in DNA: TGTGCCAGTAGTATAGATCTAATAGTTGATAGCAATCAGCCCCAGCATTTT. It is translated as CASSIDLIVDSNQPQHF. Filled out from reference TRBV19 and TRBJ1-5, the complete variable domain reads DGGITQSPKYLFRKEGQNVTLSCEQNLNHDAMYWYRQDPGQGLRLIYYSQIVNDFQKGDIAEGYSVSREKKESFPLTVTSAQKNPTAFYLCASSIDLIVDSNQPQHFGDGTRLSIL.

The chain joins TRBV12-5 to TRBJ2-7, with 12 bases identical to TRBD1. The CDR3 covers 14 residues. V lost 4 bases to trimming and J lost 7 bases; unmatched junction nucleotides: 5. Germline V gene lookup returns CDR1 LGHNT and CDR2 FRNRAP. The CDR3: CASGSGQGAREQYF. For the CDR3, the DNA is TGTGCTAGTGGTTCGGGACAGGGGGCGCGGGAGCAGTACTTC.

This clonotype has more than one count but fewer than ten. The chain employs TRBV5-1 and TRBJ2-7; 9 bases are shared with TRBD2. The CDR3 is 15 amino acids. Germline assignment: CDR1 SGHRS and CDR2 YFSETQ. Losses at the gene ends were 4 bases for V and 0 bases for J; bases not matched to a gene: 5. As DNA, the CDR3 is TGCGCCAGCAGCCCTAGCGGGGCGAGCTCCTACGAGCAGTACTTC. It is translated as CASSPSGASSYEQYF.

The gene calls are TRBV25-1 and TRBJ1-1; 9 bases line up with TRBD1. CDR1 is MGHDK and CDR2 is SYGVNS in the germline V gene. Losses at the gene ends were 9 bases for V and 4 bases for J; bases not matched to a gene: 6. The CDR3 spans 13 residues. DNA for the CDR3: TGTGCCAGTTCGACAGGGGGTAGCACTGAAGCTTTCTTT. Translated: CASSTGGSTEAFF.

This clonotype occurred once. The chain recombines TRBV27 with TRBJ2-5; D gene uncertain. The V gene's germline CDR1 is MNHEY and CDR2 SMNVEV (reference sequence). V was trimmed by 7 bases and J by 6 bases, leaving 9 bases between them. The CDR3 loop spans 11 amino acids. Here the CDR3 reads CASTVGQTQYF. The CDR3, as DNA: TGTGCCAGCACCGTCGGGCAGACCCAGTACTTC.

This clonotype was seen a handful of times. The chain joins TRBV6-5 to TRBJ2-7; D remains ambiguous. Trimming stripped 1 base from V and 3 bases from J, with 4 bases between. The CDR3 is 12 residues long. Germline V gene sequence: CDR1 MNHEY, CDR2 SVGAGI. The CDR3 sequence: CASSYLDYEQYF. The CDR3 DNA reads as TGTGCCAGCAGTTACTTAGACTACGAGCAGTACTTC.

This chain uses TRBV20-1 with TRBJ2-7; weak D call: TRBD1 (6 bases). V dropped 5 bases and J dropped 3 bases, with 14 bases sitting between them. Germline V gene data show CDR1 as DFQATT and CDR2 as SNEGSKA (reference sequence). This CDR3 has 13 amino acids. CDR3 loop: CSAQGPHNYEQYF. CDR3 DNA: TGCAGTGCTCAGGGGCCTCACAACTACGAGCAGTACTTC.

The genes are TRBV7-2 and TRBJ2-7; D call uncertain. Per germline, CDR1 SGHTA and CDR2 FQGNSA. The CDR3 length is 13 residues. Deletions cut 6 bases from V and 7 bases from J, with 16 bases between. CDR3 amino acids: CASSYPGLPEQYF. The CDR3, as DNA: TGTGCCAGCAGTTACCCGGGCCTCCCGGAGCAGTACTTC.

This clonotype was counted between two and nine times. CDR3 amino acids: CASRMDGTPDVGELFF. The CDR3 coding sequence is TGCGCCAGCAGAATGGACGGGACTCCTGACGTCGGGGAGCTGTTTTTT. V is TRBV5-1 and J is TRBJ2-2; D perhaps matches TRBD2 (6 bases). The CDR3 covers 16 residues. V lost 5 bases, J lost 7 bases, and 21 bases lay in between. Germline V gene lookup returns CDR1 SGHRS and CDR2 YFSETQ.

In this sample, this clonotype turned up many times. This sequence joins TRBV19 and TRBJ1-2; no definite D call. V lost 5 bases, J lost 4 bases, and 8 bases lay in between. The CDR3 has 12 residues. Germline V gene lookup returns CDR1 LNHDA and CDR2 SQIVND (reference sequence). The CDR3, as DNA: TGTGCCAGTAGTCAGGAGCCCTATGGCTACACCTTC. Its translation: CASSQEPYGYTF.

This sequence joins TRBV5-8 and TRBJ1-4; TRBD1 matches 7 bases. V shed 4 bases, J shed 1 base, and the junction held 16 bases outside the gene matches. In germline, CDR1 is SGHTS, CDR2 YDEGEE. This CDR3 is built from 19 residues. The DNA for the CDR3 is TGTGCCAGCAGCCCTGATTTATCAGGGGGAATAGGAACTAATGAAAAACTGTTTTTT. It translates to CASSPDLSGGIGTNEKLFF. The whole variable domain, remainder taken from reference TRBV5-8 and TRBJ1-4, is EAGVTQSPTHLIKTRGQQATLRCSPISGHTSVYWYQQALGLGLQFLLWYDEGEERNRGNFPPRFSGRQFPNYSSELNVNALELEDSALYLCASSPDLSGGIGTNEKLFFGSGTQLSVL.